The sequence of this T cell receptor beta chain was determined in a study of cytomegalovirus exposure and HLA in healthy donors. V lost 1 base and J lost 1, with 5 bases in between. Germline lookup yields CDR1 SGHRS and CDR2 YFSETQ. CDR3 size: 13 residues. TCRdb's table, derived via immunoSEQ multiplex PCR, lists solely in-frame clones and lacks some. The repertoire holds about 150,000 clones, approximately 94% seen once, with 1.8% in the top ten. The sequence was obtained from a man aged 18 to 29 in good health and CMV-seropositive. The rearrangement uses TRBV5-1 and TRBJ1-1; no definite D call. The material sequenced was PBMCs. The DNA of the CDR3 is TGCGCCAGCAGCTTGAGCACGAACACTGAAGCTTTCTTT. Residues: CASSLSTNTEAFF.